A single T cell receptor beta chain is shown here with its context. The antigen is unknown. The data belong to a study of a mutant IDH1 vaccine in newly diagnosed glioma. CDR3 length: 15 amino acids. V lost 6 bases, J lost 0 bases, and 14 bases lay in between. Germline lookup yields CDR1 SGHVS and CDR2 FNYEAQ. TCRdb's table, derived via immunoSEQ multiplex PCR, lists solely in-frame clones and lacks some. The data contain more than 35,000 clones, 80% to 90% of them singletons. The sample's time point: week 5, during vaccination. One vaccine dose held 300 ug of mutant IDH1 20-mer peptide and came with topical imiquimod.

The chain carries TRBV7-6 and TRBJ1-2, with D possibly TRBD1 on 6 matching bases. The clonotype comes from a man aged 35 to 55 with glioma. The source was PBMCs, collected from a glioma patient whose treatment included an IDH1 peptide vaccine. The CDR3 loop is CASSLRGDSNYGYTF. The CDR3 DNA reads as TGTGCCAGCAGTCTCAGGGGAGATTCTAACTATGGCTACACCTTC.